This T cell receptor beta chain was identified during a study of blood T cell repertoires in COVID-19. For the study at large: T cells, B-cell-depleted T cells, or PBMCs supplied cDNA or gDNA.

The CDR3 length is 14 residues. Trimming pared 5 bases from V and 5 bases from J, leaving 12 bases between. CDR1 is SGHTA and CDR2 is FQGNSA in the germline V gene. How the authors handled the data: Researchers report that nucleated cell counts were estimated from reference gene primer amplification. The method was immunoSEQ multiplex PCR; TCRdb's version includes in-frame clones alone and lacks a portion of them. V, J and clone size are those of that table, while D and trimming were read from the DNA. Of around 270,000 clones listed, 84% were seen once; the top ten hold 1.5%. Sequencing was done on a sample of peripheral blood. The chain employs TRBV7-2 and TRBJ1-4; D possibly corresponds to TRBD1 (6 bases). This clonotype was obtained from a woman in her thirties or forties who had recovered from COVID-19. The CDR3 coding sequence is TGTGCCAGCAGCCCGGGGGGCCTAAATGAAAAACTGTTTTTT. Encoded protein: CASSPGGLNEKLFF. Variable domain in full (rest from reference TRBV7-2 and TRBJ1-4): GAGVSQSPSNKVTEKGKDVELRCDPISGHTALYWYRQSLGQGLEFLIYFQGNSAPDKSGLPSDRFSAERTGGSVSTLTIQRTQQEDSAVYLCASSPGGLNEKLFFGSGTQLSVL.